This section outlines one T cell receptor (beta chain) sequence together with its context. Repertoires were generated with immunoSEQ multiplex PCR, while TCRdb's copy carries only in-frame clones and drops some. The sample includes 70,000 to 75,000 clones, over 90% of them seen just once. This record belongs to a study of technical replicates of blood from several donors. From germline, CDR1 is MGHRA and CDR2 YSYEKL. V lost 1 base, J lost 3 bases, and 10 bases lay in between. The CDR3 is 14 residues long. The sequence was obtained from a human donor in good health. This sequence joins TRBV4-1 and TRBJ2-7; no clear D. The sequencing input was T cells isolated from PBMCs. In nucleotides, the CDR3 is TGCGCCAGCAGCCAAGGGTCAGGCCGCTACGAGCAGTACTTC. This encodes CASSQGSGRYEQYF.